The T cell receptor (beta chain) under discussion was sequenced for a study of T cells after yellow fever vaccination. Study at large: Where fractions had low cell numbers, libraries were prepared from them with the SMART-Seq v4 Ultra Low Input RNA kit. Study findings and constraints: Abundant bulk-population clonotypes could contaminate the FACS-sorted repertoires. The booster response re-showed most primary clones: roughly 97% CD4, approximately 90% CD8. Compared with primary, the secondary response was weaker and peaked at day 5, not 15.

This clonotype has only a few counts. Its matching antigen is unknown. The V end was cut by 4 bases, the J end by 4 bases, with 14 bases between. The CDR3 is 15 amino acids. Germline assignment: CDR1 ENHRY and CDR2 SYGVKD. Via MiXCR, TCRdb re-called the 5' RACE reads, giving one row per CDR3 protein. The sample includes over 150,000 distinct CDR3 sequences, approximately 6.2% seen only once; the top ten take just under 3%. The chain employs TRBV10-3 and TRBJ1-5, with D maybe TRBD1 (5 bases). This receptor was obtained from a man aged 18 to 30 who received the YFV17D yellow fever vaccine. This specimen consisted of CD4+ T cells sorted from PBMCs, obtained on the day of the first yellow fever vaccination. The CDR3 loop reads CAISVAGTQNQPQHF. The CDR3 DNA reads as TGTGCCATCAGTGTCGCCGGGACGCAGAATCAGCCCCAGCATTTT.